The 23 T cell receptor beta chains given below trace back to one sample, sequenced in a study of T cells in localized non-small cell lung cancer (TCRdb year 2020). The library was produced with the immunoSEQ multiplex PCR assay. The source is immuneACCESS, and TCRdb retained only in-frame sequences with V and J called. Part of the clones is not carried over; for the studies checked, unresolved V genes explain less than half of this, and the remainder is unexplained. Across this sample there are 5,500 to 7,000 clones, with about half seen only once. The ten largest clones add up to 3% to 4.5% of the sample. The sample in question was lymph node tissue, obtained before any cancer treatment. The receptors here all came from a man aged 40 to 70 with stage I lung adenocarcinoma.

This CDR3 is CAISESSGYNYGYTF. The CDR3 DNA reads as TGTGCCATCAGTGAGTCTTCAGGATATAACTATGGCTACACCTTC. The chain has TRBV10-3 and TRBJ1-2; D is unclear. V lost 0 bases, J lost 1 base, and 9 bases lay in between. The germline V gene has CDR1 ENHRY and CDR2 SYGVKD. This CDR3 is built from 15 residues.

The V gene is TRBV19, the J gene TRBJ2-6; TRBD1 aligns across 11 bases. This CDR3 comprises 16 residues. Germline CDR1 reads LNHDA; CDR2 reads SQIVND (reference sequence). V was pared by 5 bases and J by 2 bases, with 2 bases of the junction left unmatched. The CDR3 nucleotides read TGTGCCAGTAGTGGACAGGGGGCTACTGGGGCCAACGTCCTGACTTTC. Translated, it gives CASSGQGATGANVLTF.

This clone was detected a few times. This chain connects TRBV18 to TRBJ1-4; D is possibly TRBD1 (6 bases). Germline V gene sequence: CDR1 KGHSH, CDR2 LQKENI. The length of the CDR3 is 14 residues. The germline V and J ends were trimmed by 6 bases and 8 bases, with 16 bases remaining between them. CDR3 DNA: TGTGCCAGCTCCCTGGGACACGGAGAGGAAAAACTGTTTTTT. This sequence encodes CASSLGHGEEKLFF.

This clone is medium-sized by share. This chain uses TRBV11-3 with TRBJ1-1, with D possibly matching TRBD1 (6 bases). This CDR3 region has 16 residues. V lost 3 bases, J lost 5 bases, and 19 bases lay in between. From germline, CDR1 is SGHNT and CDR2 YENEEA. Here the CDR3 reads CASSLHLRGQETEAFF. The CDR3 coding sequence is TGTGCCAGCAGCTTGCATCTACGGGGGCAGGAAACTGAAGCTTTCTTT.

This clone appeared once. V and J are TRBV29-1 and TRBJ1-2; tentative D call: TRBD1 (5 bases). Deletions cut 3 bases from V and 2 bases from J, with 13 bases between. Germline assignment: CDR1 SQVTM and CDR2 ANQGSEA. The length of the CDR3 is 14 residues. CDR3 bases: TGCAGCGTTGAGACAGTCCGAACCAACTATGGCTACACCTTC. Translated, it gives CSVETVRTNYGYTF.

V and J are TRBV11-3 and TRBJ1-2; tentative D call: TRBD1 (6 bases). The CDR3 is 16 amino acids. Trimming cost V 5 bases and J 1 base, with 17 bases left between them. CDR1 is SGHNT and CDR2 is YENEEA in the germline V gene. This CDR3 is CASSPSGGRYNYGYTF. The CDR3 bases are TGTGCCAGCAGCCCTTCGGGGGGGCGGTATAACTATGGCTACACCTTC.

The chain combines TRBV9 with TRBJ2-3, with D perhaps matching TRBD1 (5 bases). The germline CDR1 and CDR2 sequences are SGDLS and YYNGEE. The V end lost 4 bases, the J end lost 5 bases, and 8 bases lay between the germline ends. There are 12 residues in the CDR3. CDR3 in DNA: TGTGCCAGCAGCTTCACAGGAGATACGCAGTATTTT. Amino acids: CASSFTGDTQYF.

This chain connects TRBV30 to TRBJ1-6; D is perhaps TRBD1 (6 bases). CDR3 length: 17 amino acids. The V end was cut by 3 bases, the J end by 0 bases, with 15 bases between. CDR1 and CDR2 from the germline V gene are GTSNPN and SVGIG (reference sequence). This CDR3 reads CAWSLQGSHSYNSPLHF. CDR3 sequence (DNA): TGTGCCTGGAGCCTTCAGGGGTCCCACTCCTATAATTCACCCCTCCACTTT.

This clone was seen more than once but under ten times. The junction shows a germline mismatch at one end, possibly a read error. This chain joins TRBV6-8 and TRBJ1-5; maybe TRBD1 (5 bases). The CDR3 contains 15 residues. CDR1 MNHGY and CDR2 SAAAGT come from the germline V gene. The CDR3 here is CAISPNTGGDQPQHF. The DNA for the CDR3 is TGTGCCATCAGTCCCAATACGGGGGGTGATCAGCCCCAGCATTTT.

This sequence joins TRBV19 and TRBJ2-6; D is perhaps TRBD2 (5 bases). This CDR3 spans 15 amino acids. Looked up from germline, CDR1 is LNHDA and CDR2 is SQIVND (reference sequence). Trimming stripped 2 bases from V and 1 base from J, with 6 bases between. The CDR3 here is CASSITGSGANVLTF. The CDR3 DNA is TGTGCCAGTAGTATAACGGGGTCTGGGGCCAACGTCCTGACTTTC.

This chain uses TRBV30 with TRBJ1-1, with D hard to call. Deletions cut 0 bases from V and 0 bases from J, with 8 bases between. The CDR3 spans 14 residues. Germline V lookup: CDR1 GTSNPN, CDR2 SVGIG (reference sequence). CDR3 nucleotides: TGTGCCTGGAGTGTACTGGGGATGAACACTGAAGCTTTCTTT. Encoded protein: CAWSVLGMNTEAFF.

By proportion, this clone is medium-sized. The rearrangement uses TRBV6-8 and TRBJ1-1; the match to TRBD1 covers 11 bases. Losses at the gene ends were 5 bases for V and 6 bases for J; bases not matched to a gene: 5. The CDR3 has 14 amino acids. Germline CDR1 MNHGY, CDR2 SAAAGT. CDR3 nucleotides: TGTGCCAGCAGTCCGGGGGGACAGGGGGCTGAAGCTTTCTTT. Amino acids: CASSPGGQGAEAFF.

CDR3 region: CASSMEVGVFTGELFF. The CDR3 DNA reads TGTGCCAGTAGTATGGAAGTAGGCGTTTTCACCGGGGAGCTGTTTTTT. V is TRBV19 and J is TRBJ2-2; the D is unclear. The CDR3 spans 16 residues. Between the trimmed V and J ends, which lost 3 bases and 4 bases, there was a span of 15 bases. Germline CDR1 LNHDA, CDR2 SQIVND (reference sequence). The complete variable domain, with remaining parts taken from reference TRBV19 and TRBJ2-2, reads DGGITQSPKYLFRKEGQNVTLSCEQNLNHDAMYWYRQDPGQGLRLIYYSQIVNDFQKGDIAEGYSVSREKKESFPLTVTSAQKNPTAFYLCASSMEVGVFTGELFFGEGSRLTVL.

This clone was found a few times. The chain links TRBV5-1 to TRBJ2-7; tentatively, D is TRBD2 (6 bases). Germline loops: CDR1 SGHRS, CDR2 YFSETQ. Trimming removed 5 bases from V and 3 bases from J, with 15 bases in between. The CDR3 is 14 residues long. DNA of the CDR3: TGCGCCAGCAGTCCCTTGGAGGGACGCTACGAGCAGTACTTC. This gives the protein CASSPLEGRYEQYF. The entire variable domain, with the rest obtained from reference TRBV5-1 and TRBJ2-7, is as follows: KAGVTQTPRYLIKTRGQQVTLSCSPISGHRSVSWYQQTPGQGLQFLFEYFSETQRNKGNFPGRFSGRQFSNSRSEMNVSTLELGDSALYLCASSPLEGRYEQYFGPGTRLTVT.

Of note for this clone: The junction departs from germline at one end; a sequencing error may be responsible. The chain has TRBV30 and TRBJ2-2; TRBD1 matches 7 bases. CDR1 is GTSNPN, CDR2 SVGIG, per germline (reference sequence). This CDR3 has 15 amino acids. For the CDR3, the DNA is TGTGCCTGGAGTACACCGGGACAGAACACCGGGGAGCTATTTTTT. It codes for CAWSTPGQNTGELFF.

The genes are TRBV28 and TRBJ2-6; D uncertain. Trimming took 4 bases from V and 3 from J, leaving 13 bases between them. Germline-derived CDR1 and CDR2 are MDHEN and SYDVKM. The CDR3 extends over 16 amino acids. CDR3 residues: CASSSIRRGGANVLTF. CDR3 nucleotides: TGTGCCAGCAGTTCGATTAGACGAGGTGGGGCCAACGTCCTGACTTTC.

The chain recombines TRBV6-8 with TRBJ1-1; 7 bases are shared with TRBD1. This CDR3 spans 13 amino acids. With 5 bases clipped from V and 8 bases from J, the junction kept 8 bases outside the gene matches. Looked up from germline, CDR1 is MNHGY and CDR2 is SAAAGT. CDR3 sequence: CASSATGISEAFF. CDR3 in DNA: TGTGCCAGCAGTGCGACAGGGATCTCGGAAGCTTTCTTT.

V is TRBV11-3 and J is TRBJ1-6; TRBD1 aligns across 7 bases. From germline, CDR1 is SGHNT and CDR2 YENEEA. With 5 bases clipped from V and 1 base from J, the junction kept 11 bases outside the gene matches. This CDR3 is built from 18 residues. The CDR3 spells CASSGTVGGRSYNSPLHF. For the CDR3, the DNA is TGTGCCAGCAGCGGGACAGTGGGGGGAAGGTCCTATAATTCACCCCTCCACTTT.

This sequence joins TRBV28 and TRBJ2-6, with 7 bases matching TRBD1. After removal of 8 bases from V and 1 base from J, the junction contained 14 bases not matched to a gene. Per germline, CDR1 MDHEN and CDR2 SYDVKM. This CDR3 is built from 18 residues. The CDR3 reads CASDTRQGPVSGANVLTF. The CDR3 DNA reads TGTGCCAGCGACACCCGACAGGGTCCCGTTTCTGGGGCCAACGTCCTGACTTTC.

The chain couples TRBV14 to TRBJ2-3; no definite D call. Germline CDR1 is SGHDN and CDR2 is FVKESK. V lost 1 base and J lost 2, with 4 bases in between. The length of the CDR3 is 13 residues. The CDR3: CASSQGLTDTQYF. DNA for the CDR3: TGTGCCAGCAGCCAAGGTCTCACAGATACGCAGTATTTT.

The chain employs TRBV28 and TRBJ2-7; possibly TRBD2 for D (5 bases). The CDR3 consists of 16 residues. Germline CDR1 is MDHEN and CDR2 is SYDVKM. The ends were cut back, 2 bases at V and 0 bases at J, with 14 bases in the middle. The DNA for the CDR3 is TGTGCCAGCAGTTTACCGGGCCTAGGAGGCTCCTACGAGCAGTACTTC. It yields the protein CASSLPGLGGSYEQYF. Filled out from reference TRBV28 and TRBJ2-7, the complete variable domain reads DVKVTQSSRYLVKRTGEKVFLECVQDMDHENMFWYRQDPGLGLRLIYFSYDVKMKEKGDIPEGYSVSREKKERFSLILESASTNQTSMYLCASSLPGLGGSYEQYFGPGTRLTVT.

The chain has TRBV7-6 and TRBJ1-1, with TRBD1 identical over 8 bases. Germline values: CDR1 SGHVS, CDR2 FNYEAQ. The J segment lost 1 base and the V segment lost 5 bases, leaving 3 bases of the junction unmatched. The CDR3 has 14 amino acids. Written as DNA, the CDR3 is TGTGCCAGCAGCATCGGACAGGGGAACACTGAAGCTTTCTTT. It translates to CASSIGQGNTEAFF.

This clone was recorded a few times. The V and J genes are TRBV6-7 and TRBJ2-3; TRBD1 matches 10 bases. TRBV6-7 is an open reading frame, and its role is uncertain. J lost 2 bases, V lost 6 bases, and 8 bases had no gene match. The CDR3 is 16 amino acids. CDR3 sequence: CASRERQGAITDTQYF. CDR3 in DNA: TGTGCCAGCAGGGAGAGACAGGGGGCCATCACAGATACGCAGTATTTT.